The 26 T cell receptor beta chains below were found in one sample sequenced in a study of T-cell reconstitution after alpha-beta-depleted transplantation in children. The library targeted TCRbeta and was prepared with unique molecular identifiers. MiXCR, run by TCRdb on the PCR reads, gives a single entry per CDR3 protein. In the table there are under 450,000 distinct CDR3 sequences, about 14% of which are singletons. The starting material was PBMCs, obtained from the stem cell graft. Receptors were obtained from a human donor who donated a stem cell graft to a child with Fanconi anemia.

V gene TRBV12-3 or TRBV12-4 combines with J gene TRBJ1-5, with TRBD1 matching over 8 bases. The CDR3 has 13 amino acids. With 6 bases clipped from V and 5 bases from J, the junction kept 3 bases outside the gene matches. CDR3 bases: TGTGCCAGCAGGAAACAGGGGGATCAGCCCCAGCATTTT. This codes for CASRKQGDQPQHF.

This clonotype appeared many times. The genes are TRBV10-3 and TRBJ2-1; D call uncertain. The CDR3 consists of 11 residues. The V end was cut by 1 base, the J end by 7 bases, with 2 bases between. The germline CDR1 and CDR2 sequences are ENHRY and SYGVKD. CDR3 nucleotide sequence: TGTGCCATCAGTGAGTTGAATGAGCAGTTCTTC. As protein: CAISELNEQFF.

This chain joins TRBV7-2 and TRBJ2-3; no reliable D call. V lost 5 bases, J lost 4 bases, and 19 bases lay in between. Germline lookup yields CDR1 SGHTA and CDR2 FQGNSA. This CDR3 contains 16 residues. As DNA, the CDR3 is TGTGCCAGCAGCGTTACGGTTCAGGTCAACCCAGATACGCAGTATTTT. It translates to CASSVTVQVNPDTQYF.

This clonotype was detected many times. The genes are TRBV7-9 and TRBJ2-1, with unresolved D. Looked up from germline, CDR1 is SEHNR and CDR2 is FQNEAQ (reference sequence). V gave up 4 bases and J gave up 10 bases, with 11 bases separating them. The CDR3 is made up of 12 amino acids. The CDR3 DNA is TGTGCCAGCAGCTCCAGCAGCAGGGAGCAGTTCTTC. Its protein is CASSSSSREQFF.

This clonotype has just a few counts. This rearrangement joins TRBV20-1 to TRBJ1-6; D gene ambiguous. Per the germline V gene, CDR1 is DFQATT and CDR2 is SNEGSKA (reference sequence). This CDR3 has 13 residues. Deletions cut 3 bases from V and 5 bases from J, with 8 bases between. Here the CDR3 DNA reads TGCAGTGCTAGGGGGTTTGATAATTCACCCCTCCACTTT. Translation: CSARGFDNSPLHF.

This clonotype was detected ten times or more. The chain employs TRBV4-3 and TRBJ2-7; D unclear. Trimming pared 0 bases from V and 9 bases from J, leaving 12 bases between. This CDR3 is built from 13 residues. Germline V gene data show CDR1 as LGHNA and CDR2 as YSLEER. CDR3 protein: CASSQDYEMPQYF. CDR3 nucleotides: TGCGCCAGCAGCCAAGATTACGAGATGCCGCAGTACTTC.

The chain combines TRBV9 with TRBJ2-5; TRBD2 matches at 7 bases. V shed 0 bases and J 4 bases; nucleotides not matched to a gene: 3. The CDR3 has 14 amino acids. Germline values: CDR1 SGDLS, CDR2 YYNGEE. CDR3 loop: CASSVGLAGETQYF. In nucleotides, the CDR3 is TGTGCCAGCAGCGTAGGACTAGCAGGAGAGACCCAGTACTTC.

This clonotype was observed a handful of times. The V and J genes are TRBV3-1 and TRBJ1-6; TRBD1 agrees at 7 bases. CDR1 and CDR2 (germline): LGHDT, YNNKEL (reference sequence). V dropped 9 bases and J dropped 10; count of bases not matched to a gene: 18. This CDR3 is 16 amino acids long. CDR3 sequence reads: CASRSRGAGYGSPLHF. For the CDR3, the DNA is TGTGCCAGTCGTTCCAGGGGGGCAGGCTATGGGTCACCCCTCCACTTT. Based on the CDR3 plus reference TRBV3-1 and TRBJ1-6, the full variable domain is DTAVSQTPKYLVTQMGNDKSIKCEQNLGHDTMYWYKQDSKKFLKIMFSYNNKELIINETVPNRFSPKSPDKAHLNLHINSLELGDSAVYFCASRSRGAGYGSPLHFGNGTRLTVT.

This chain links TRBV20-1 with TRBJ1-1, with D possibly TRBD1 on 5 matching bases. Germline loops: CDR1 DFQATT, CDR2 SNEGSKA (reference sequence). Trimming stripped 1 base from V and 1 base from J, with 10 bases between. The CDR3 has 14 residues. The DNA of the CDR3 is TGCAGTGCTAGAGGCGAGGGACCGAACACTGAAGCTTTCTTT. Translating gives CSARGEGPNTEAFF.

This clonotype was seen ten or more times. This chain connects TRBV12-3 or TRBV12-4 to TRBJ2-4, with a possible D match to TRBD1 (6 bases). CDR3 size: 16 residues. The V end lost 5 bases, the J end lost 1 base, and 15 bases lay between the germline ends. CDR3 DNA: TGTGCCAGCAGTCTTGGACAGAAGGCTGCCAAAAACATTCAGTACTTC. Amino acid sequence: CASSLGQKAAKNIQYF.

This clonotype was counted only a few times. The chain links TRBV5-5 to TRBJ1-5; 10 bases are a match to TRBD1. This CDR3 region has 17 residues. Germline V CDR1 and CDR2: SGHKS, YYEKEE (reference sequence). The V gene end was trimmed by 4 bases and the J gene end by 0 bases; junction bases not matched to a gene: 7. CDR3: CASSPGTGEASNQPQHF. In DNA form, the CDR3 reads TGTGCCAGCAGCCCCGGGACAGGGGAGGCTAGCAATCAGCCCCAGCATTTT.

The chain joins TRBV2 to TRBJ1-2, with 12 bases that match TRBD1. The CDR3 is 13 residues long. Per germline, CDR1 SNHLY and CDR2 FYNNEI. J lost 7 bases, V lost 7 bases, and 4 bases had no gene match. DNA for the CDR3: TGTGCCAGCAAGGGACAGGGGGCCGTTGGCTACACCTTC. Its protein product is CASKGQGAVGYTF.

This clonotype was seen more than once but under ten times. The chain links TRBV7-3 to TRBJ2-6; 14 nucleotides match TRBD2. V shed 4 bases, J shed 2 bases, and the junction held 4 bases outside the gene matches. Germline values: CDR1 SGHTA, CDR2 FQGTGA. The CDR3 sequence is 18 residues long. The CDR3 here is CASSSTSGGAPGANVLTF. The DNA of the CDR3 is TGTGCCAGCAGCTCGACTAGCGGGGGGGCCCCTGGGGCCAACGTCCTGACTTTC.

Only a few counts were recorded for this clonotype. J is TRBJ2-2 and V is TRBV9, with unresolved D. Trimming removed 7 bases at V and 0 bases at J, with 13 bases between. Per the germline V gene, CDR1 is SGDLS and CDR2 is YYNGEE. The CDR3 runs to 15 residues. CDR3 nucleotide sequence: TGTGCCAGCGGCCAGACACCCGCGAACACCGGGGAGCTGTTTTTT. This gives the protein CASGQTPANTGELFF.

This clonotype was recorded at least ten times. The CDR3 sequence: CASSSQSNTEAFF. The CDR3 DNA is TGTGCCAGCTCCTCTCAGTCGAACACTGAAGCTTTCTTT. This chain links TRBV7-9 with TRBJ1-1; D remains unclear. The CDR3 extends over 13 amino acids. Trimming took 8 bases from V and 1 from J, leaving 11 bases between them. The germline V gene encodes CDR1 SEHNR and CDR2 FQNEAQ (reference sequence). The full variable domain, in which reference TRBV7-9 and TRBJ1-1 provide the parts outside the CDR3, is DTGVSQNPRHKITKRGQNVTFRCDPISEHNRLYWYRQTLGQGPEFLTYFQNEAQLEKSRLLSDRFSAERPKGSFSTLEIQRTEQGDSAMYLCASSSQSNTEAFFGQGTRLTVV.

This clonotype appeared a few times. CDR3 amino acids: CSAIQSGVILHEQFF. CDR3 nucleotide sequence: TGCAGTGCTATCCAAAGCGGGGTTATTCTCCATGAGCAGTTCTTC. The V and J genes are TRBV20-1 and TRBJ2-1, with 7 bases fitting TRBD2. The germline V gene has CDR1 DFQATT and CDR2 SNEGSKA (reference sequence). This CDR3 comprises 15 residues. V lost 4 bases, J lost 8 bases, and 14 bases stayed unmatched.

This clonotype was detected only a few times. The genes are TRBV4-3 and TRBJ2-2; D possibly matches TRBD1 or TRBD2 (5 bases each). The germline V gene has CDR1 LGHNA and CDR2 YSLEER. This CDR3 has 15 amino acids. The V gene lost 4 bases and the J gene lost 6 bases, with 15 bases spanning the gap. The CDR3 nucleotides are TGCGCCAGCAGCCGCGGTGGGGGAAGGTCCGGGGAGCTGTTTTTT. Translated: CASSRGGGRSGELFF.

The chain uses TRBV6-2 or TRBV6-3 and TRBJ1-1; D not certain. From germline, CDR1 is MNHEY and CDR2 SVGEGT. V was trimmed by 8 bases and J by 5 bases, leaving 12 bases between them. CDR3 length: 12 amino acids. CDR3 region: CASAPQGTEAFF. The CDR3 DNA reads as TGTGCCAGCGCCCCGCAAGGGACTGAAGCTTTCTTT.

This clonotype was seen ten or more times. This sequence joins TRBV10-3 and TRBJ2-1; 14 bases are a match to TRBD2. Germline V lookup: CDR1 ENHRY, CDR2 SYGVKD. The V gene end was trimmed by 10 bases and the J gene end by 7 bases; junction bases not matched to a gene: 15. The CDR3 consists of 17 residues. CDR3 amino acids: CATYPPGLAGVRNEQFF. The DNA for the CDR3 is TGTGCCACTTATCCCCCGGGACTAGCGGGGGTAAGGAATGAGCAGTTCTTC.

This clonotype was seen only a few times. The chain has TRBV5-4 and TRBJ2-3, with TRBD2 matching 7 bases. The CDR3 length is 15 residues. Per the germline V gene, CDR1 is SGHNT and CDR2 is YYREEE (reference sequence). The trim removed 3 bases at V and 3 bases at J, leaving 7 bases unmatched. The CDR3, as DNA: TGTGCCAGCAGCTCCGGACTAGTGCGAACAGATACGCAGTATTTT. The encoded protein is CASSSGLVRTDTQYF.

This clonotype was seen a handful of times. A read error may account for a junction end that differs from germline. The rearrangement joins TRBV5-1 to TRBJ2-1, with 9 nucleotides matching TRBD1. Per the germline V gene, CDR1 is SGHRS and CDR2 is YFSETQ. The CDR3 totals 15 residues. The CDR3 sequence is CASTLGWGQGNEQFF. In nucleotides, the CDR3 is TGCGCCAGCACCTTGGGATGGGGACAGGGCAATGAGCAGTTCTTC.

The V and J genes are TRBV7-2 and TRBJ1-1; D is possibly TRBD1 (5 bases). Germline V gene data show CDR1 as SGHTA and CDR2 as FQGNSA. The CDR3 has 13 residues. V lost 1 base and J lost 10, with 13 bases in between. The CDR3 loop is CASSLGSGRGAFF. CDR3 nucleotides: TGTGCCAGCAGCTTAGGGTCGGGGAGGGGAGCTTTCTTT.

This rearrangement joins TRBV28 to TRBJ1-1; 8 bases map to TRBD1. CDR1 is MDHEN, CDR2 SYDVKM, per germline. With V trimmed by 4 bases and J by 5 bases, 9 bases remained unmatched. The CDR3 is made up of 15 amino acids. The CDR3 DNA reads TGTGCCAGCAGTTCATCCGGACAGGGCCGAACTGAAGCTTTCTTT. It translates to CASSSSGQGRTEAFF.

This clonotype was counted a few times. The V call is TRBV4-3, the J call TRBJ1-3; 7 bases are a match to TRBD1. CDR1 and CDR2 (germline): LGHNA, YSLEER. This CDR3 has 15 amino acids. Trimming removed 5 bases from V and 0 bases from J; junction bases left unmatched: 4. Here the CDR3 reads CASSVDRISGNTIYF. The DNA of the CDR3 is TGCGCCAGCAGCGTGGACAGGATCTCTGGAAACACCATATATTTT.

This clonotype was observed a few times. The chain carries TRBV5-1 and TRBJ1-1; the D is unclear. Trimming left V 2 bases short and J 4 bases short, with 15 bases between. Germline lookup yields CDR1 SGHRS and CDR2 YFSETQ. The length of the CDR3 is 15 residues. DNA of the CDR3: TGCGCCAGCAGCTTTCTGGGCATTTTGGGCACTGAAGCTTTCTTT. This translates into CASSFLGILGTEAFF.

The CDR3 DNA reads as TGTGCCAGCACCCTGACAGTAATGAACACTGAAGCTTTCTTT. This codes for CASTLTVMNTEAFF. The chain joins TRBV2 to TRBJ1-1; D is possibly TRBD1 (5 bases). V dropped 7 bases and J dropped 0 bases, with 12 bases sitting between them. Germline CDR1 SNHLY, CDR2 FYNNEI. The CDR3 has 14 residues.